The 10 T cell receptor beta chains reported below all come from one sample, sequenced in a study of OX40 agonist ivuxolimab in advanced cancers. The library relied on the immunoSEQ multiplex PCR assay. TCRdb carries this immuneACCESS record with in-frame sequences only. Its versions omit some clonotypes, under half of them owing to an unresolved V gene in the studies checked, with the rest unexplained. In all, the sample holds around 65,000 clones, and approximately 91% of those were seen once. Roughly 0.27% of the sample comes from the top ten. The sequencing used CD4+ or CD8+ T cells sorted from blood, collected in a trial of the OX40 agonist ivuxolimab. Receptors were obtained from an adult with an advanced solid tumor such as melanoma, head and neck, liver or kidney cancer.

This rearrangement joins TRBV10-3 to TRBJ1-1; D is unclear. The CDR3 loop spans 14 amino acids. Trimming removed 0 bases from V and 5 bases from J, with 10 bases in between. Germline V gives CDR1 ENHRY, CDR2 SYGVKD. The DNA for the CDR3 is TGTGCCATCAGTGAGTCGGTAAGGCGGACTGAAGCTTTCTTT. Its translation is CAISESVRRTEAFF.

V gene TRBV18 combines with J gene TRBJ2-7; a possible D gene is TRBD2 (5 bases). Germline-derived CDR1 and CDR2 are KGHSH and LQKENI. The V gene lost 0 bases and the J gene lost 2 bases, with 8 bases spanning the gap. The CDR3 covers 14 residues. CDR3 amino acids: CASSPPTGTYEQYF. The DNA for the CDR3 is TGTGCCAGCTCACCACCGACGGGGACCTACGAGCAGTACTTC.

The chain employs TRBV7-8 and TRBJ1-1, with D perhaps matching TRBD1 (5 bases). The CDR3 loop spans 15 amino acids. The germline gives CDR1 SGHVS, CDR2 FQNEAQ. Trimming took 4 bases from V and 1 from J, leaving 13 bases between them. The CDR3 is CASSSRDGGNTEAFF. In DNA form, the CDR3 reads TGTGCCAGCAGCTCCCGGGACGGGGGGAACACTGAAGCTTTCTTT.

The chain has TRBV7-2 and TRBJ2-2; D call uncertain. Germline assignment: CDR1 SGHTA and CDR2 FQGNSA. V was clipped by 1 base and J by 3 bases, with 6 bases between them. The CDR3 is 14 amino acids. The DNA for the CDR3 is TGTGCCAGCAGCTTAGGGGGTTACACCGGGGAGCTGTTTTTT. The encoded protein is CASSLGGYTGELFF.

This clone has a handful of counts. The J gene is TRBJ2-6, the V gene TRBV4-2; 8 nucleotides agree with TRBD2. There are 18 residues in the CDR3. CDR1 is LGHNA, CDR2 YNFKEQ, per germline. Trimming took 5 bases from V and 0 from J; bases not matched to a gene: 9. This CDR3 is CASSSGGGGPSGANVLTF. The CDR3 DNA reads TGTGCCAGCAGCTCCGGGGGGGGAGGCCCCTCTGGGGCCAACGTCCTGACTTTC.

V and J are TRBV4-2 and TRBJ2-1; 9 bases match TRBD2. Trimming took 0 bases from V and 7 from J; bases not matched to a gene: 10. This CDR3 has 17 amino acids. The V gene's germline CDR1 is LGHNA and CDR2 YNFKEQ. As DNA, the CDR3 is TGTGCCAGCAGCCAAGATCCGCGGGGACTAGCTTCGAATGAGCAGTTCTTC. As protein: CASSQDPRGLASNEQFF.

The chain recombines TRBV6-5 with TRBJ1-2, with D possibly being TRBD1 (5 bases). This CDR3 has 15 residues. CDR1 and CDR2 (germline): MNHEY, SVGAGI. Trimming pared 7 bases from V and 2 bases from J, leaving 17 bases between. The CDR3 is CASNRGQGNNYGYTF. CDR3 DNA: TGTGCCAGCAATAGGGGCCAGGGCAACAACTATGGCTACACCTTC.

This chain connects TRBV7-9 to TRBJ2-2; D is uncertain. The CDR3 consists of 14 residues. Deletions cut 2 bases from V and 8 bases from J, with 12 bases between. From germline, CDR1 is SEHNR and CDR2 FQNEAQ (reference sequence). The CDR3 spells CASSLSLMAGELFF. The CDR3 DNA reads as TGTGCCAGCAGCTTATCCCTAATGGCTGGGGAGCTGTTTTTT.

V is TRBV10-2 and J is TRBJ1-1; tentative D call: TRBD1 (5 bases). Germline lookup yields CDR1 WSHSY and CDR2 SAAADI. The CDR3 has 12 residues. V was shortened by 8 bases and J by 1 base, with 8 bases between the two germline ends. The chain's CDR3 is CASLDRNTEAFF. The CDR3 DNA is TGCGCCAGCCTCGACAGGAACACTGAAGCTTTCTTT.

This chain uses TRBV7-2 with TRBJ2-5; 7 nucleotides agree with TRBD1. The J call is in doubt because the DNA end fits TRBJ2-7 better. CDR1 and CDR2 (germline): SGHTA, FQGNSA. The CDR3 runs to 14 residues. CDR3 nucleotide sequence: TGTGCCAGCAGTTTAAGGGGGCTAGCTTACGAGCAGTACTTC. Translation: CASSLRGLAYEQYF.